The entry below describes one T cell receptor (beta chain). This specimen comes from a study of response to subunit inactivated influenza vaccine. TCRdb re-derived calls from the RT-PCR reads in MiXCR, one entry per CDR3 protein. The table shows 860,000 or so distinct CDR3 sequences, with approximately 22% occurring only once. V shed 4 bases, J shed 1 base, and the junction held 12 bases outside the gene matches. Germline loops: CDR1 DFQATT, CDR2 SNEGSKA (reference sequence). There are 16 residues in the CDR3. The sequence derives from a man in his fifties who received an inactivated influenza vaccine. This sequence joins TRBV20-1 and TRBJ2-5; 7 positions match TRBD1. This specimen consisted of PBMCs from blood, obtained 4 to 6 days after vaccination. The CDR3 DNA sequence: TGCAGTGCTATTGAGGGTTGGGGACAGAGCCAAGAGACCCAGTACTTC. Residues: CSAIEGWGQSQETQYF.